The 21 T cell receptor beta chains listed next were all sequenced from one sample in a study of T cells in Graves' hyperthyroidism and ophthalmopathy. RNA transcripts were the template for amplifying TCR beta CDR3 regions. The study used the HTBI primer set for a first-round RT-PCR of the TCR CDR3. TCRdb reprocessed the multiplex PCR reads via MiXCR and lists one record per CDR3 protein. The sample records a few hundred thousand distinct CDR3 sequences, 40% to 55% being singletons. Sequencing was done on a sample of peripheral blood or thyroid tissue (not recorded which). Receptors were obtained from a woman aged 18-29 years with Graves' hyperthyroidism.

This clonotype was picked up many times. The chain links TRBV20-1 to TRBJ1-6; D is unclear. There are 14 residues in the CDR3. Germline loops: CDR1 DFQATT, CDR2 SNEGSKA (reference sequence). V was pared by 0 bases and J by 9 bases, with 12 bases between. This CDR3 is CSARDQTVSSPLHF. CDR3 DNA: TGCAGTGCTAGAGATCAAACAGTCAGTTCACCCCTCCACTTT.

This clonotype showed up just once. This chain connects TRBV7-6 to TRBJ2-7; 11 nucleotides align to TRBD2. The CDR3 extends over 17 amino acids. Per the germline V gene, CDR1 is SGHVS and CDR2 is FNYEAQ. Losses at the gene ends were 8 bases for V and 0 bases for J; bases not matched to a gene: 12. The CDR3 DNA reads TGTGCCAGCTCACCACCTCTAGCGGGAGGAAGCTCCTACGAGCAGTACTTC. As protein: CASSPPLAGGSSYEQYF.

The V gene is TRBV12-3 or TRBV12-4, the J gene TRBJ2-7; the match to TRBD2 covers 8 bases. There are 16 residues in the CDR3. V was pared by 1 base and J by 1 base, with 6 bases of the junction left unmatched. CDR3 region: CASSLDGGGPSYEQYF. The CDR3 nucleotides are TGTGCCAGCAGTTTAGACGGCGGGGGGCCTTCCTACGAGCAGTACTTC.

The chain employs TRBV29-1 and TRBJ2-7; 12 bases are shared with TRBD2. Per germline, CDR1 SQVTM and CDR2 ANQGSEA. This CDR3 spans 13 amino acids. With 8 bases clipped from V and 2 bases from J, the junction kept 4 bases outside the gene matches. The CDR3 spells CSSLAGGTYEQYF. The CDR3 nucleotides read TGCAGCTCTCTAGCGGGAGGGACCTACGAGCAGTACTTC.

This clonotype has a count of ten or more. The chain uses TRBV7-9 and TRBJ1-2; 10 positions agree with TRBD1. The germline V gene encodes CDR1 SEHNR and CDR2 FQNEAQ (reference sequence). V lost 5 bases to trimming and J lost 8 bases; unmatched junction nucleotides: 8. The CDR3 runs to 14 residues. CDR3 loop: CASSAWTGGGGYTF. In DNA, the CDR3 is TGTGCCAGCAGCGCCTGGACAGGGGGAGGAGGCTACACCTTC.

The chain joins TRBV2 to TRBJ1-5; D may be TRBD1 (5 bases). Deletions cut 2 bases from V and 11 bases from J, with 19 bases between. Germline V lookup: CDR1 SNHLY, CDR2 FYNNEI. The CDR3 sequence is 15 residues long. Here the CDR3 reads CASSESKGSQETQHF. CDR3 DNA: TGTGCCAGCAGTGAATCAAAGGGGAGCCAAGAGACCCAGCATTTT.

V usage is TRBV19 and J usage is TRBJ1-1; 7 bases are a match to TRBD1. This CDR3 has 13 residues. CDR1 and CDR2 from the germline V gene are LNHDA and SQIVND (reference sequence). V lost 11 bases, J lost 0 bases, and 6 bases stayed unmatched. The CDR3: CADRQGVNTEAFF. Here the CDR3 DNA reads TGTGCCGATCGACAGGGTGTGAACACTGAAGCTTTCTTT.

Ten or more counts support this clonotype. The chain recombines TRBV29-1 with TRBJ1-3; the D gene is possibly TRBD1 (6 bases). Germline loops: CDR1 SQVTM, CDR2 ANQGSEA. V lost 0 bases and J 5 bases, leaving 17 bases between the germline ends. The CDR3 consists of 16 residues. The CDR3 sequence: CSVEDLQDRRRNTIYF. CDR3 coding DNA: TGCAGCGTTGAAGATCTTCAAGACAGGCGAAGAAACACCATATATTTT.

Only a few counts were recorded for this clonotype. CDR3 residues: CASSYFEYNSPLHF. The DNA for the CDR3 is TGTGCCAGCAGTTACTTTGAGTATAATTCACCCCTCCACTTT. The genes are TRBV6-6 and TRBJ1-6; D not certain. Germline assignment: CDR1 MNHNY and CDR2 SVGAGI (reference sequence). CDR3 length equals 14 residues. V shed 1 base and J shed 4 bases, with 5 bases lying between them.

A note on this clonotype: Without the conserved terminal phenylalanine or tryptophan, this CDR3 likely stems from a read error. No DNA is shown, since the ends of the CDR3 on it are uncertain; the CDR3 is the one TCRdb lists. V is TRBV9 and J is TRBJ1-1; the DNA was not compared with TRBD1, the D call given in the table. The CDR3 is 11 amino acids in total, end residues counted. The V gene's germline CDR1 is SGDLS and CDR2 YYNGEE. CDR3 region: CASSEGADTVL.

The CDR3 coding sequence is TGTGCCTGGATGGGCGGGAGATACGAGCAGTACTTC. Translation: CAWMGGRYEQYF. This chain uses TRBV30 with TRBJ2-7; 7 positions match TRBD2. Germline-derived CDR1 and CDR2 are GTSNPN and SVGIG (reference sequence). J gave up 4 bases and V 4 bases, and 4 bases lay outside the gene matches. This CDR3 region has 12 residues.

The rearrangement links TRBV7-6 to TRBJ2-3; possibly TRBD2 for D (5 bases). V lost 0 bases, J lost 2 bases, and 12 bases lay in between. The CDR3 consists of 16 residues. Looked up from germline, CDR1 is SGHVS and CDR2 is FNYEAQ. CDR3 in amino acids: CASSLASAGFTDTQYF. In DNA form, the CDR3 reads TGTGCCAGCAGCTTAGCTTCCGCGGGCTTCACAGATACGCAGTATTTT. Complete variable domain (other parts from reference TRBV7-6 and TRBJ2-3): GAGVSQSPRYKVTKRGQDVALRCDPISGHVSLYWYRQALGQGPEFLTYFNYEAQQDKSGLPNDRFSAERPEGSISTLTIQRTEQRDSAMYRCASSLASAGFTDTQYFGPGTRLTVL.

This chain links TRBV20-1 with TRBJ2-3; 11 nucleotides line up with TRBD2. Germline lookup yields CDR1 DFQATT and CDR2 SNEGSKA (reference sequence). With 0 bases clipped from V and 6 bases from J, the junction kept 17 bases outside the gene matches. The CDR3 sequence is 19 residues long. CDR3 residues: CSARDPNYSGRAEADTQYF. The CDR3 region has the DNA TGCAGTGCTAGAGACCCCAACTATAGCGGGAGGGCCGAGGCGGATACGCAGTATTTT.

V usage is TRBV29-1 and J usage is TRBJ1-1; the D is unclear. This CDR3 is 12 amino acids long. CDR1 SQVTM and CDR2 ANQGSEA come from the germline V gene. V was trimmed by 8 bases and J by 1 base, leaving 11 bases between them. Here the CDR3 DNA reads TGCAGCTCGAAAGGGCCGAACACTGAAGCTTTCTTT. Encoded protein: CSSKGPNTEAFF.

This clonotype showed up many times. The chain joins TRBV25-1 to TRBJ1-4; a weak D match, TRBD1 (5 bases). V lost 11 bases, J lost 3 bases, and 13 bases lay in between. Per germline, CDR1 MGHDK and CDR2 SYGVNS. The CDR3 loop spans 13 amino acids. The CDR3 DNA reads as TGTGCCTCATCGGGGGATGCTAATGAAAAACTGTTTTTT. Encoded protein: CASSGDANEKLFF.

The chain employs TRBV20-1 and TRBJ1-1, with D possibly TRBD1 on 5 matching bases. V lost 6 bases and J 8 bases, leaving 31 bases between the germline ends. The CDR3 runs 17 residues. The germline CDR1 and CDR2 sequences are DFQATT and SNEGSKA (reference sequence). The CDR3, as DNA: TGCAGTGCCAATAATCGGGGGAGGGGAAGGGACGAGCTCGAAGCTTTCTTT. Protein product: CSANNRGRGRDELEAFF.

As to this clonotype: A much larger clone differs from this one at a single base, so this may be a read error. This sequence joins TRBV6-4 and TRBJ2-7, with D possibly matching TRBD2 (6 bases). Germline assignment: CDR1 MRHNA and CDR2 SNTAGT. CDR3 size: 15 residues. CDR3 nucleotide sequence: TGTGACAGCAGTGAATCGAGTTACGGGGGCTACGAGCAGTACTTC. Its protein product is CDSSESSYGGYEQYF.

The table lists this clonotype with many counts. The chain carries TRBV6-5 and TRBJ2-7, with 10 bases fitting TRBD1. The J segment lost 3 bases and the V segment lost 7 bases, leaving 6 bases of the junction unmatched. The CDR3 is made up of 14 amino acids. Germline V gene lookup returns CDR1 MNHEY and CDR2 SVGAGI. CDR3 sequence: CASTRTGGNYEQYF. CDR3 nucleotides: TGTGCCAGCACTCGGACAGGGGGAAACTACGAGCAGTACTTC.

CDR3 in amino acids: CSVGSSGANVLTF. Written as DNA, the CDR3 is TGCAGCGTAGGGTCCTCTGGGGCCAACGTCCTGACTTTC. The chain is built from TRBV29-1 and TRBJ2-6, with D unclear. This CDR3 region has 13 residues. Trimming pared 6 bases from V and 0 bases from J, leaving 6 bases between. Germline V CDR1 and CDR2: SQVTM, ANQGSEA.

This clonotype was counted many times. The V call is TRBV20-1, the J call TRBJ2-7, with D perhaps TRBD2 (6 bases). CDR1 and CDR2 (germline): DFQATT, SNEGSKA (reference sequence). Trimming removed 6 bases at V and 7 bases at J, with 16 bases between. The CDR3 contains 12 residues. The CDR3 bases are TGCAGTGCACAGGAGGGATCGATAGAGCAGTACTTC. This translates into CSAQEGSIEQYF.

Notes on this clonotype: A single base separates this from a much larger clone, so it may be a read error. CDR3 region: CASSQDRQVERYF. DNA for the CDR3: TGCGCCAGCAGCCAAGATCGGCAGGTCGAGCGGTACTTC. V is TRBV7-9 and J is TRBJ2-7, with unresolved D. The CDR3 is 13 residues long. Looked up from germline, CDR1 is SEHNR and CDR2 is FQNEAQ (reference sequence).